One T cell receptor beta chain is described in this entry. This CDR3 region has 14 residues. Germline V gene data show CDR1 as SGHVS and CDR2 as FQNEAQ. V dropped 5 bases and J dropped 3; count of bases not matched to a gene: 3. This specimen comes from a study of blood T cell repertoires in COVID-19. Study-wide context: The United States, Italy and Spain supplied acute and convalescent COVID-19 samples. Sample material is recorded as cDNA or gDNA derived from T cells, B-cell-depleted T cells, or PBMCs.

Authors' processing steps: Reference gene primer amplification gave estimated nucleated cell counts. Measured with immunoSEQ multiplex PCR; TCRdb has only the in-frame clones, and not every one. The V and J calls and clone size are taken from that table; D and trimming were inferred from the DNA. The data show about 150,000 clones, approximately 85% seen once. It was during active infection that Seattle patients were enrolled and then longitudinally followed. This receptor was identified in a man aged 55 to 69 with COVID-19, enrolled during active disease. The chain combines TRBV7-8 with TRBJ1-4; TRBD1 matches 7 bases. Source material: peripheral blood. In DNA form, the CDR3 reads TGTGCCAGCAGCGAGAGGGGGCCTAATGAAAAACTGTTTTTT. It encodes CASSERGPNEKLFF.